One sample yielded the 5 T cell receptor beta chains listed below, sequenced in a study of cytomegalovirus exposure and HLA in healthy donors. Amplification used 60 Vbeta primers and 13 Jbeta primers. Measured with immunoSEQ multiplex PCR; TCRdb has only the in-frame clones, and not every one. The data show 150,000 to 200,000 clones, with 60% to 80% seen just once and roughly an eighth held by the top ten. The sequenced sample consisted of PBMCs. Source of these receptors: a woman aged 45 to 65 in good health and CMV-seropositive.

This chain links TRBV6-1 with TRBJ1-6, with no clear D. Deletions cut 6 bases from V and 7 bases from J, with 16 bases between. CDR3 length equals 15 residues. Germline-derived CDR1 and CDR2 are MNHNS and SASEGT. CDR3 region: CASRPAREWNSPLHF. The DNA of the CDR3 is TGTGCCAGCAGACCCGCGAGAGAGTGGAATTCACCCCTCCACTTT.

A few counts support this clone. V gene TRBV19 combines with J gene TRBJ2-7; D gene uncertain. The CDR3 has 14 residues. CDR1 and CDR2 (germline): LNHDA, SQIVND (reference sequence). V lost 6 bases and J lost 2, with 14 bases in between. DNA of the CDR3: TGTGCCAGTAGCACCACCCCGGGTGCCTACGAGCAGTACTTC. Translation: CASSTTPGAYEQYF.

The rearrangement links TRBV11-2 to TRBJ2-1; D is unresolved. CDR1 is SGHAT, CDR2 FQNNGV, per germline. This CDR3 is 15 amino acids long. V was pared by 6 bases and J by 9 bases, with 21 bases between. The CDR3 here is CASSPRGVEMSEQFF. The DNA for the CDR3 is TGTGCCAGCAGTCCCCGAGGAGTAGAGATGTCTGAGCAGTTCTTC. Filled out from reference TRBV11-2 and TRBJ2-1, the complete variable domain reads EAGVAQSPRYKIIEKRQSVAFWCNPISGHATLYWYQQILGQGPKLLIQFQNNGVVDDSQLPKDRFSAERLKGVDSTLKIQPAKLEDSAVYLCASSPRGVEMSEQFFGPGTRLTVL.

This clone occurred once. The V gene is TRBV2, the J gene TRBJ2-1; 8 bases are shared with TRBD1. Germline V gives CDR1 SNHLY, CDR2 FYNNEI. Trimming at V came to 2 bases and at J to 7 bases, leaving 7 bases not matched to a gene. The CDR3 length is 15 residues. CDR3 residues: CASSETQGAINEQFF. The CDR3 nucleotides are TGTGCCAGCAGTGAAACGCAGGGGGCGATAAATGAGCAGTTCTTC.

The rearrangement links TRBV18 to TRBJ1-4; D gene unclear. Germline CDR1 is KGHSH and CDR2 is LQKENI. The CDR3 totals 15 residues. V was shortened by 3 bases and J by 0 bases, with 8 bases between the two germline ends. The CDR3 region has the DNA TGTGCCAGCTCACCCCTGGAGGCAACTAATGAAAAACTGTTTTTT. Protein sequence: CASSPLEATNEKLFF.